This T cell receptor beta chain was retrieved from a study of blood T cells in healthy people across ages. General study points: TCR beta diversity, measured per million T cells, fell in a roughly linear way with age.

PBMCs numbering at least 6 million were isolated per sample. Per sample, no less than 6 micrograms of total RNA were extracted. For the second PCR, which ran for about 7 to 11 cycles, a sample-barcoded 5' primer and a J-beta primer mix were used. TCRdb reprocessed the 5' RACE reads via MiXCR and lists one record per CDR3 protein. The repertoire has about 1,500,000 distinct CDR3 sequences, 40% to 50% of them found once; the top ten carry approximately 7.9%. Germline values: CDR1 MGHRA, CDR2 YSYEKL. V was pared by 3 bases and J by 2 bases, with 10 bases between. CDR3 length equals 14 residues. Concerning this clonotype: Its antigen is undetermined.

The sequenced material came from blood. The clonotype was recovered from a woman aged 18-29 years in good health. J is TRBJ1-2 and V is TRBV4-1; D may be TRBD1 (6 bases). The CDR3 coding sequence is TGCGCCAGCAGCCAGGGGGCCATGAACTATGGCTACACCTTC. This codes for CASSQGAMNYGYTF.